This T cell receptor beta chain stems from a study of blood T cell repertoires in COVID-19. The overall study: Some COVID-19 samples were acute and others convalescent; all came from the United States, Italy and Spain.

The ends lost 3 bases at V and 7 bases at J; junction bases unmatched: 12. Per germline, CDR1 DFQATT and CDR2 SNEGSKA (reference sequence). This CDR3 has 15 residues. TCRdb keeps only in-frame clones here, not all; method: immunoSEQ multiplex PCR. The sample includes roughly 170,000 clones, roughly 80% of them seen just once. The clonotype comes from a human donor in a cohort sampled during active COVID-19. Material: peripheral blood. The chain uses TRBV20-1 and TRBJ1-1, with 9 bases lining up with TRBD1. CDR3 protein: CSASDPGQGGGEAFF. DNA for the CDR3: TGCAGTGCTAGTGACCCGGGACAGGGAGGAGGTGAAGCTTTCTTT.